This TCR beta chain was observed in a study of CD4+ T cells in melanoma. The data were produced by immunoSEQ multiplex PCR, yet TCRdb's version contains in-frame clones alone and is incomplete. This sample has around 100,000 clones; 92% occur once, and the top ten carry 2.5% to 3.5%. Germline V lookup: CDR1 MDHEN, CDR2 SYDVKM. V trimming: 6 bases; J trimming: 2 bases; junction bases outside the gene matches: 7. The CDR3 covers 15 residues. Of note for this clone: The antigen remains undetermined.

Broader study findings: Reportedly, melanoma neoantigen-specific CD4+ T cells showed varied differentiation states.

Sequences were obtained from peripheral blood. The chain links TRBV28 to TRBJ2-7, with 10 bases lining up with TRBD2. The sequence was collected from a human donor with melanoma. The CDR3 bases are TGTGCCAGCAGCACTTCCGGACTAGCGGCCTACGAGCAGTACTTC. The encoded protein is CASSTSGLAAYEQYF. The entire variable domain, with the rest obtained from reference TRBV28 and TRBJ2-7, is as follows: DVKVTQSSRYLVKRTGEKVFLECVQDMDHENMFWYRQDPGLGLRLIYFSYDVKMKEKGDIPEGYSVSREKKERFSLILESASTNQTSMYLCASSTSGLAAYEQYFGPGTRLTVT.